These 18 T cell receptor beta chains came from one sample sequenced in a study of blood T cell repertoires in COVID-19. This table comes from immunoSEQ multiplex PCR, and its TCRdb copy is limited to in-frame clones, with some not included. The sample consists of tens of thousands of clones, 81% of them appearing once. Material: peripheral blood. These receptors were collected from an elderly man with acute or convalescent COVID-19.

This chain joins TRBV7-3 and TRBJ2-1; D unclear. Germline V gene data show CDR1 as SGHTA and CDR2 as FQGTGA. V was pared by 4 bases and J by 8 bases, with 12 bases between. The CDR3 runs to 13 residues. The CDR3 sequence is CASSWYREDEQFF. The CDR3 DNA follows: TGTGCCAGCAGCTGGTATAGAGAAGATGAGCAGTTCTTC.

This clone has a single count. This chain uses TRBV28 with TRBJ2-6; 7 bases are a match to TRBD1. The CDR3 is made up of 17 amino acids. Germline CDR1 and CDR2: MDHEN and SYDVKM. V was pared by 4 bases and J by 0 bases, with 6 bases of the junction left unmatched. The CDR3 region is CASSYGTAFSGANVLTF. CDR3 sequence (DNA): TGTGCCAGCAGTTACGGGACAGCCTTCTCTGGGGCCAACGTCCTGACTTTC.

The V call is TRBV28, the J call TRBJ2-3, with TRBD1 matching 7 bases. Germline trimming cut 8 bases from V and 2 bases from J; bases unmatched to any gene: 4. CDR3 length: 13 amino acids. Germline V gene data show CDR1 as MDHEN and CDR2 as SYDVKM. CDR3 bases: TGTGCCAGCTGGGACAGCAACACAGATACGCAGTATTTT. This encodes CASWDSNTDTQYF.

The chain uses TRBV5-1 and TRBJ1-4; 7 bases are shared with TRBD1. Trimming took 1 base from V and 7 from J; bases not matched to a gene: 7. The CDR3 loop spans 15 amino acids. Per the germline V gene, CDR1 is SGHRS and CDR2 is YFSETQ. This chain's CDR3 is CASSLLGQDAEKLFF. The CDR3 DNA reads as TGCGCCAGCAGCTTGCTAGGACAGGATGCTGAAAAACTGTTTTTT.

The chain has TRBV5-1 and TRBJ2-5, with D perhaps TRBD2 (5 bases). Germline V gene data show CDR1 as SGHRS and CDR2 as YFSETQ. The length of the CDR3 is 15 residues. V gave up 3 bases and J gave up 9 bases, with 21 bases separating them. The CDR3 spells CASSYEGYPYGAQYF. In nucleotides, the CDR3 is TGCGCCAGCAGCTATGAGGGTTACCCCTACGGGGCCCAGTACTTC.

V gene TRBV28 combines with J gene TRBJ1-2; 11 positions match TRBD1. With 5 bases clipped from V and 4 bases from J, the junction kept 6 bases outside the gene matches. The CDR3 sequence is 15 residues long. Germline assignment: CDR1 MDHEN and CDR2 SYDVKM. This CDR3 is CASSPSGQGVYGYTF. The CDR3 DNA reads TGTGCCAGCAGTCCGTCGGGACAGGGGGTCTATGGCTACACCTTC.

The DNA for the CDR3 is TGCGCCAGCAGCGTAGACAGGGGAAGAGAGACCCAGTACTTC. Protein: CASSVDRGRETQYF. The V call is TRBV5-1, the J call TRBJ2-5; 8 bases line up with TRBD1. CDR1 and CDR2 from the germline V gene are SGHRS and YFSETQ. With V trimmed by 4 bases and J by 4 bases, 6 bases remained unmatched. The CDR3 consists of 14 residues.

The rearrangement uses TRBV24-1 and TRBJ2-1; 9 bases fit TRBD1. The CDR3 has 16 amino acids. The germline V gene encodes CDR1 KGHDR and CDR2 SFDVKD. Trimming removed 3 bases from V and 2 bases from J; junction bases left unmatched: 4. The CDR3 DNA reads as TGTGCCACCAGTGATCAGGACAGGGGCACCTACAATGAGCAGTTCTTC. This codes for CATSDQDRGTYNEQFF.

Concerning this clone itself: The DNA is left out, because the CDR3 cannot be placed on it with certainty; the CDR3 is given as TCRdb lists it. The chain links TRBV24-1 to TRBJ2-1; TRBD2 is taken as the D call from the table, unchecked against the DNA. Germline V gene data show CDR1 as KGHDR and CDR2 as SFDVKD. The CDR3 is made up of 16 amino acids, end residues included. The CDR3 protein is CATSDPLADFGNEQFF.

The rearrangement joins TRBV28 to TRBJ2-3; 14 positions agree with TRBD2. Germline loops: CDR1 MDHEN, CDR2 SYDVKM. J was trimmed by 4 bases and V by 8 bases; bases with no gene match: 2. There are 14 residues in the CDR3. The CDR3 sequence is CASRLAGGADTQYF. In DNA, the CDR3 is TGTGCCAGCCGACTAGCGGGAGGGGCAGATACGCAGTATTTT.

The rearrangement links TRBV5-6 to TRBJ2-5, with TRBD1 as a possible D gene (5 bases). CDR3 size: 14 residues. Germline V gene data show CDR1 as SGHDT and CDR2 as YYEEEE. V lost 1 base and J 4 bases, leaving 11 bases between the germline ends. The DNA for the CDR3 is TGTGCCAGCAGCTTGTATCAGGGTACAGAGACCCAGTACTTC. Its translation: CASSLYQGTETQYF.

The chain combines TRBV5-4 with TRBJ2-7, with TRBD2 identical over 8 bases. J gave up 3 bases and V 4 bases, and 9 bases lay outside the gene matches. Germline lookup yields CDR1 SGHNT and CDR2 YYREEE (reference sequence). The CDR3 covers 15 residues. DNA for the CDR3: TGTGCCAGCAGCCCCCGGGGGGGGGCTGACTACGAGCAGTACTTC. Protein sequence: CASSPRGGADYEQYF.

The J gene is TRBJ1-2, the V gene TRBV28, with 8 bases lining up with TRBD1. V shed 6 bases, J shed 8 bases, and the junction held 11 bases outside the gene matches. CDR1 is MDHEN, CDR2 SYDVKM, per germline. The CDR3 loop spans 14 amino acids. The CDR3 DNA follows: TGTGCCAGCAGCTCTGGACAGGGCGCGGGAGGCTACACCTTC. Encoded protein: CASSSGQGAGGYTF.

This sequence joins TRBV2 and TRBJ1-5; D remains ambiguous. CDR1 and CDR2 from the germline V gene are SNHLY and FYNNEI. The CDR3 runs 13 residues. Trimming removed 7 bases from V and 7 bases from J, with 14 bases in between. The CDR3 loop reads CASMYSPHQPQHF. CDR3 DNA sequence: TGTGCCAGCATGTACTCTCCCCACCAGCCCCAGCATTTT. The variable domain in full, completed from reference TRBV2 and TRBJ1-5, reads EPEVTQTPSHQVTQMGQEVILRCVPISNHLYFYWYRQILGQKVEFLVSFYNNEISEKSEIFDDQFSVERPDGSNFTLKIRSTKLEDSAMYFCASMYSPHQPQHFGDGTRLSIL.

This clone was counted a single time. V usage is TRBV2 and J usage is TRBJ1-2; 7 nucleotides match TRBD1. Germline loops: CDR1 SNHLY, CDR2 FYNNEI. The CDR3 runs to 13 residues. After removal of 10 bases from V and 4 bases from J, the junction contained 9 bases not matched to a gene. The CDR3 sequence: CATHRDSLYGYTF. CDR3 bases: TGTGCCACCCACCGGGACAGCCTCTATGGCTACACCTTC.

This clone has only one observation. V and J are TRBV7-9 and TRBJ2-7; 10 positions agree with TRBD1. With V trimmed by 5 bases and J by 0 bases, 4 bases remained unmatched. The CDR3 is 15 amino acids. Germline CDR1 and CDR2: SEHNR and FQNEAQ (reference sequence). DNA of the CDR3: TGTGCCAGCAGCCGGGACAGGGGAAGCTCCTACGAGCAGTACTTC. As protein: CASSRDRGSSYEQYF.

This rearrangement joins TRBV5-1 to TRBJ2-1; TRBD2 matches at 13 bases. CDR1 SGHRS and CDR2 YFSETQ come from the germline V gene. V gave up 0 bases and J gave up 6 bases; unmatched junction bases: 0. The CDR3 contains 15 residues. CDR3: CASSLGTSGSNEQFF. For the CDR3, the DNA is TGCGCCAGCAGCTTGGGGACTAGCGGGAGCAATGAGCAGTTCTTC.

The chain links TRBV6-5 to TRBJ1-2, with D unclear. The CDR3 consists of 11 residues. Trimming removed 7 bases at V and 8 bases at J, with 11 bases between. Germline V CDR1 and CDR2: MNHEY, SVGAGI. The CDR3 nucleotides are TGTGCCAGCACCAATAAAGAGGGCTACACCTTC. Translation gives CASTNKEGYTF.